Below, one T cell receptor (beta chain) is given with its context. Its antigen is still unknown. This CDR3 contains 14 residues. The germline V gene has CDR1 LNHDA and CDR2 SQIVND (reference sequence). The junction had 5 bases not matched to a gene; V was cut back by 5 bases and J by 4 bases. These data belong to a study of T cells in tuberculosis. As for the study in general: T cells were selected with CD1B tetramers loaded with glucose monomycolate. IGRA-negative adolescents, IGRA-positive adolescents with latent tuberculosis and adults with active tuberculosis formed this South African cohort.

Assay: immunoSEQ multiplex PCR; the TCRdb copy retains only in-frame clones and omits some. The table lists more than 20,000 clones, roughly 88% of them singletons. As to time point: new active TB diagnosis, blood taken before or within 7 days of starting treatment. On average about 100,000 T cells per donor were immunosequenced. Overall study findings and caveats: Cases with active tuberculosis were adults, while controls were adolescents.

This specimen consisted of PBMCs, obtained at tuberculosis diagnosis. This TCR derives from an adult with tuberculosis. The chain recombines TRBV19 with TRBJ1-1; 9 bases align to TRBD1. CDR3 region: CASSAGQGGTEAFF. The CDR3 coding sequence is TGTGCCAGTAGTGCGGGACAGGGTGGCACTGAAGCTTTCTTT. Full variable domain (remainder filled in from reference TRBV19 and TRBJ1-1): DGGITQSPKYLFRKEGQNVTLSCEQNLNHDAMYWYRQDPGQGLRLIYYSQIVNDFQKGDIAEGYSVSREKKESFPLTVTSAQKNPTAFYLCASSAGQGGTEAFFGQGTRLTVV.